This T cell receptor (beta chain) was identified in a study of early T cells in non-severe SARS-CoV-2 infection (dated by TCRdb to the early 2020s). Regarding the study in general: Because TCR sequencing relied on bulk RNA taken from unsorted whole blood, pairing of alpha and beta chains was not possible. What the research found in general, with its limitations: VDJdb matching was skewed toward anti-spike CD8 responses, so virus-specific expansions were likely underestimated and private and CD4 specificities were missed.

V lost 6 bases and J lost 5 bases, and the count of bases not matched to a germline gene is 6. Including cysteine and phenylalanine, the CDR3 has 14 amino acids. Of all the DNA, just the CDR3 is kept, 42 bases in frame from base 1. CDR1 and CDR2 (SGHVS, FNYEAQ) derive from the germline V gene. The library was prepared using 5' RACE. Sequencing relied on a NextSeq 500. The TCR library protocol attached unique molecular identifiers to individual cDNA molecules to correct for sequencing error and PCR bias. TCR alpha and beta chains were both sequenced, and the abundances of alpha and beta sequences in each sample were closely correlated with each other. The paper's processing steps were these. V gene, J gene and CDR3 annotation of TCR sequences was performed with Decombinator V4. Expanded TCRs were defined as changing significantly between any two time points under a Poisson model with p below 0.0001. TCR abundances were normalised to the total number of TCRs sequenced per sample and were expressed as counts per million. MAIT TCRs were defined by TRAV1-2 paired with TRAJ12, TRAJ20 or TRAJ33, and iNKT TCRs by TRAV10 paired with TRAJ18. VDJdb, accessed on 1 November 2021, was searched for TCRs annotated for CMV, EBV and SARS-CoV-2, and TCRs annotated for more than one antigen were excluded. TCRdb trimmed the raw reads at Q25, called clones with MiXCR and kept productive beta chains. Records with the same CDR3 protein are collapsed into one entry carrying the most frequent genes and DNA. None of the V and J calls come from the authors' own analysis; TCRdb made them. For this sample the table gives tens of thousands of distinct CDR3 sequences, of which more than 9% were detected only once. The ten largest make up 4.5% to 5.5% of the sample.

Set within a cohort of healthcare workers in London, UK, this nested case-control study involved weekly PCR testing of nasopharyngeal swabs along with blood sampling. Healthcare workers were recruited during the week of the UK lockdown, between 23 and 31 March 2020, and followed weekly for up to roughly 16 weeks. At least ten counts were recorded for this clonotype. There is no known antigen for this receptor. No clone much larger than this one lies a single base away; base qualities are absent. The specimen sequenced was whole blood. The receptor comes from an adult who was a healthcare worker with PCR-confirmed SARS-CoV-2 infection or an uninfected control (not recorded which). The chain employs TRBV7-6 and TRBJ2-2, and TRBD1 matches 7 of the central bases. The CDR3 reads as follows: CASSLTGETGELFF. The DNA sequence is TGTGCCAGCAGTCTTACAGGGGAAACCGGGGAGCTGTTTTTT.